This is a list of T cell receptor beta chains from one sample in a study of cytotoxic CD8 clonotypes in ibrutinib-treated CLL. Repertoires were generated with immunoSEQ multiplex PCR, while TCRdb's copy carries only in-frame clones and drops some. This table holds 130,000 or so clones, 60% to 85% found once. The input for sequencing was PBMCs, taken after 12 months of ibrutinib treatment. The receptors here all came from a human donor with chronic lymphocytic leukemia. Both conserved end residues are part of each CDR3. The order of the fields is CDR3 DNA, CDR3 protein, clone size, D gene, V gene, J gene. D genes are given only for firm matches. Clone size is given for some rows only: seen once, a few or many times, or a class if the clone is expanded.

TGTGCCAGCAGTTTTGTCAGGGAACAGGGGGAGCAGTACTTC	CASSFVREQGEQYF	.	TRBD1	TRBV28	TRBJ2-7
TGCGCCAGCAGCCTGACACAAGCAGGGGGCTCTGGGGCCAACGTCCTGACTTTC	CASSLTQAGGSGANVLTF	few	TRBD1	TRBV4-1	TRBJ2-6
TGCGCCAGCAGCATCACTGGGACAGGAGGCTATGGCTACACCTTC	CASSITGTGGYGYTF	.	TRBD1	TRBV5-1	TRBJ1-2
TGTGCCAGCAGTTTGACAGGGTTTACTAATGAAAAACTGTTTTTT	CASSLTGFTNEKLFF	few	TRBD1	TRBV6-5	TRBJ1-4
TGTGCCAGCAGTGACAGAGGGGGATTGTACTATGGCTACACCTTC	CASSDRGGLYYGYTF	.	.	TRBV27	TRBJ1-2
TGTGCCAGCAGTCCTAGCGGGAGTGGCGACAATGAGCAGTTCTTC	CASSPSGSGDNEQFF	.	TRBD2	TRBV28	TRBJ2-1
TGTGCCAGCAGTTCACCGGGACAACTGTTTTTT	CASSSPGQLFF	.	.	TRBV6-5	TRBJ1-4
TGCGCCAGCAGCCAAGATTATCTGGTGTACTCGCTTGGGGTCCAAGAGACCCAGTACTTC	CASSQDYLVYSLGVQETQYF	few	.	TRBV4-1	TRBJ2-5
TGCGCCAGCAGCAGGGACAGGGGGTACGAGCAGTACTTC	CASSRDRGYEQYF	.	TRBD1	TRBV5-1	TRBJ2-7
TGTGCCAGCCTTTTCCGGGACAGGGGTAAATTCGAGCAGTACTTC	CASLFRDRGKFEQYF	.	.	TRBV21-1	TRBJ2-7
TGTGCCAGCAGCTTAGATAGCAGGTGGACTAGCGGACAAGAGACCCAGTACTTC	CASSLDSRWTSGQETQYF	.	TRBD2	TRBV11-3	TRBJ2-5
TGTGCCAGCTCACCTAGCTCCTACGAGCAGTACTTC	CASSPSSYEQYF	few	.	TRBV18	TRBJ2-7
TGTGCCAGCAGCTTAGGTAGAGGTGGGGGTACTGGGGCCAACGTCCTGACTTTC	CASSLGRGGGTGANVLTF	.	.	TRBV11-2	TRBJ2-6
TGTGCCAGCAGTTCATCGGGACTCTCCTCGCCTAGCAATCAGCCCCAGCATTTT	CASSSSGLSSPSNQPQHF	.	.	TRBV27	TRBJ1-5
TGTGCCAGTGGGCAGGGCGCTGAAGCTTTCTTT	CASGQGAEAFF	many	.	TRBV19	TRBJ1-1
TGCGCCAGCAGCTTGGCCGGTAGCAAAGAGACCCAGTACTTC	CASSLAGSKETQYF	.	.	TRBV5-1	TRBJ2-5
TGTGCCAGCAGCCAAATGGGACTGGGAGGGGATACGCAGTATTTT	CASSQMGLGGDTQYF	.	TRBD2	TRBV2	TRBJ2-3
TGCGCCAGCAGCTTGAAAACAGGCTACACTGAAGCTTTCTTT	CASSLKTGYTEAFF	.	.	TRBV5-1	TRBJ1-1
TGTGCCAGCAGTAGGTTTGTCGGGGAGCTGTTTTTT	CASSRFVGELFF	.	.	TRBV27	TRBJ2-2
TGTGCCAGCAGTGCAACGGGAAGCACAGATACGCAGTATTTT	CASSATGSTDTQYF	.	.	TRBV6-4	TRBJ2-3
TGCGCCAGCAGTAGGGATTCAAGCACTGAAGCTTTCTTT	CASSRDSSTEAFF	.	.	TRBV5-1	TRBJ1-1
TGTGCCAGCAGCTTAGTTAGACAGCCCTACGAGCAGTACTTC	CASSLVRQPYEQYF	.	.	TRBV13	TRBJ2-7
TGTGCCAGCAGCTTAGCGAGGGGTGCTCTTAATGAAAAACTGTTTTTT	CASSLARGALNEKLFF	.	.	TRBV7-8	TRBJ1-4
TGTGCCAGCAGCGCGTTAGGACAGGGCTCTGGAAACACCATATATTTT	CASSALGQGSGNTIYF	few	TRBD1	TRBV9	TRBJ1-3
TGTGCCAGCAGTTTCGTGACAGGAGGCTACGAGCAGTACTTC	CASSFVTGGYEQYF	.	.	TRBV28	TRBJ2-7
TGTGCCAGCAGCCAAGTGGCAGGGGGAAGCACTGAAGCTTTCTTT	CASSQVAGGSTEAFF	.	TRBD1	TRBV14	TRBJ1-1
TGTGCCAGCAGCGTAGGGGCTGAAATGAACACTGAAGCTTTCTTT	CASSVGAEMNTEAFF	.	.	TRBV9	TRBJ1-1
TGTGCCAGCAGCAGGCGGGGGAGCTCCTACGAGCAGTACTTC	CASSRRGSSYEQYF	.	TRBD2	TRBV5-8	TRBJ2-7